One sample yielded the 5 T cell receptor beta chains listed below, sequenced in a study of tumor-infiltrating lymphocytes in oesophageal squamous cell carcinoma. TCRdb fed the PCR reads into MiXCR, producing one record per CDR3 protein. The top ten hold 20% to 25% of the sample, which has about 17,000 distinct CDR3 sequences, approximately 46% seen once. The material sequenced was esophageal tumor tissue. The receptors shown here come from a male donor with esophageal squamous cell carcinoma.

A few counts support this clonotype. This chain joins TRBV4-1 and TRBJ1-2, with 11 bases fitting TRBD1. V was clipped by 4 bases and J by 5 bases; unmatched bases: 6. The CDR3 sequence is 15 residues long. Per the germline V gene, CDR1 is MGHRA and CDR2 is YSYEKL. For the CDR3, the DNA is TGCGCCAGCAGCCTCGGACAGGGGGCGAGTTATGGCTACACCTTC. Its translation is CASSLGQGASYGYTF.

The rearrangement joins TRBV24-1 to TRBJ2-3; possibly TRBD2 for D (7 bases). Trimming stripped 1 base from V and 5 bases from J, with 15 bases between. CDR3 length equals 16 residues. From germline, CDR1 is KGHDR and CDR2 SFDVKD. CDR3 nucleotide sequence: TGTGCCACCAGTGATTTCATCGGGGGGCAAAAAGATACGCAGTATTTT. Translation gives CATSDFIGGQKDTQYF.

Of note for this clonotype: A junction end diverges from the germline sequence, so it may reflect a read error. The rearrangement uses TRBV7-6 and TRBJ2-1; the match to TRBD2 covers 10 bases. Per the germline V gene, CDR1 is SGHVS and CDR2 is FNYEAQ. CDR3 size: 16 residues. The CDR3 DNA is TGTGCTAGCAGCTTCAGGACTAGCGGTAACACCGGGGAGCTGTACTTC. Protein sequence: CASSFRTSGNTGELYF.

The chain uses TRBV12-3 or TRBV12-4 and TRBJ2-1; 7 positions match TRBD2. The closer fit of TRBJ2-7 to the DNA end suggests the J call may be wrong. The CDR3 covers 15 residues. For the CDR3, the DNA is TGTGCCAGCACCTCCCTCGGACTAGTCGGCTACGAGCAGTACTTC. Residues: CASTSLGLVGYEQYF.

A note on this clonotype: No conserved phenylalanine or tryptophan ends this CDR3, so it is likely a read error. The limits of the CDR3 on the DNA are not certain, so only TCRdb's listed CDR3 is given. The chain carries TRBV4-3 and TRBJ2-6; the table's D call, TRBD2, has no DNA check behind it. The CDR3 totals 18 residues, both ends included. The germline gives CDR1 LGHNA, CDR2 YSLEER. CDR3 amino acids: CASSQDRTGRPYGYTFGA.